This entry describes one TCR beta chain. These data come from a study of early T cells in non-severe SARS-CoV-2 infection. Study background: The sequenced material was bulk RNA from unsorted whole blood, and its chains were unpaired.

One entry per CDR3 protein results from TCRdb running MiXCR on the 5' RACE reads. The sample carries around 44,000 distinct CDR3 sequences, 7.7% recorded once. Germline V CDR1 and CDR2: SGHTA, FQGNSA. V was trimmed by 7 bases and J by 4 bases, leaving 7 bases between them. The CDR3 length is 11 residues. The chain couples TRBV7-2 to TRBJ1-2; D is unresolved. This TCR derives from an adult who was a healthcare worker with PCR-confirmed SARS-CoV-2 infection or an uninfected control (not recorded which). The material sequenced was whole blood. The CDR3 bases are TGTGCCAGCACCACTCGCTATGGCTACACCTTC. It codes for CASTTRYGYTF.